Given below is one TCR beta chain in context. In its sample, this clonotype was seen a few times. Its antigen is not yet known. The record has no base qualities; no much larger clone is one base away. This specimen comes from a study of T-cell reconstitution after alpha-beta-depleted transplantation in children listed by TCRdb under 2016. Looking at the study overall: The study quantitatively tracked T-cell immune reconstitution after TCRalphabeta/CD19-depleted allogeneic hematopoietic cell transplantation in children using TCR repertoire profiling. General study outcomes and caveats: Over the following months the frequencies of hyperexpanded clones went down, and after one year T-cell counts and TCRbeta diversity were mostly credited to newly produced T cells. In some patients, the high TCRbeta diversity seen at day 60 was put down to recipient T cells and intrathymic progenitors that had survived conditioning. Apparently early alphabetaT-cell count recovery about two months after transplant reportedly relied on only several hundred rapidly expanded clones derived from non-depleted graft cells.

Library creation used PCR. The run used an Illumina HiSeq 2500. TCR library preparation used molecular barcoding, with unique molecular identifiers applied to normalize quantification of the TCRbeta repertoire. TCRdb took the public reads, trimmed them with fastp at Q25, ran MiXCR for clone calling and kept in-frame beta chains. Every distinct CDR3 protein forms one entry, paired with its most common genes and DNA. The sample table lists around 800,000 distinct CDR3 sequences, around 15% of them with a count of one. Jointly, the top ten make up approximately 5% of the sample. CDR1 and CDR2, looked up from the germline V gene (reference sequence), are SEHNR and FQNEAQ. V lost 7 bases and J lost 3 bases; the stretch between them is 9 bases long. Spanning cysteine to phenylalanine, the CDR3 consists of 13 amino acids. The entry retains the CDR3 DNA only, 39 bases that are in frame from base 1. The treatment or condition label, as the study defines it: allogeneic hematopoietic cell transplantation with graft depleted of TCRalphabeta T cells and CD19 B cells. The children who served as transplant recipients had been given grafts of TCRalphabeta/CD19-depleted allogeneic hematopoietic cells.

Here the sequenced sample was PBMCs, mostly from graft donor cells, taken 360 days after TCRalphabeta/CD19-depleted stem cell transplant. Recombination linked TRBV7-9 to TRBJ1-4; a tentative D call is TRBD1 (6 bases match). The receptor was isolated from a male patient younger than 18 who had a stem cell transplant for acute lymphoblastic leukemia, so the T cells may come from the graft donor. The CDR3 region: CASTDSSNEKLFF. Read as DNA, the sequence is TGTGCCAGCACGGACAGTTCTAATGAAAAACTGTTTTTT.